A single sample gave rise to the 8 T cell receptor beta chains below, sequenced in a study of vaccination and CD4 T cells after COVID-19. Their specific antigens are unknown. Documented treatment: approximately nine-day PBMC culture with coronavirus spike peptide pools or control peptides (ViraFEST assay). An Oncomine TCR Beta short-read assay was used to sequence the DNA from cultured CD4+ T cells. TCRdb analysed the PCR reads with MiXCR anew, one entry per CDR3 protein. The sample lists under 25,000 distinct CDR3 sequences; around a quarter were seen once. The source material was cultured CD4+ T cells from blood. These receptors were obtained from a human donor with COVID-19.

This clonotype was seen only a few times. The genes are TRBV7-2 and TRBJ1-2; TRBD1 agrees at 9 bases. J gave up 0 bases and V 5 bases, and 7 bases lay outside the gene matches. The CDR3 extends over 16 amino acids. The germline V gene has CDR1 SGHTA and CDR2 FQGNSA. CDR3 sequence reads: CASSTGQGYSNYGYTF. CDR3 DNA sequence: TGTGCCAGCAGCACGGGACAGGGATACTCTAACTATGGCTACACCTTC.

This clonotype was counted only a few times. The chain links TRBV7-6 to TRBJ2-3, with 10 bases that match TRBD1. V lost 7 bases and J lost 6; bases outside the gene matches: 22. Germline V lookup: CDR1 SGHVS, CDR2 FNYEAQ. The CDR3 runs 19 residues. The CDR3 nucleotides read TGTGCCAGCATCCGGGACATACCGGGACAGGGGTCCTTCGGGGATACGCAGTATTTT. It specifies CASIRDIPGQGSFGDTQYF.

The chain uses TRBV2 and TRBJ2-3, with 7 nucleotides matching TRBD2. This CDR3 region has 13 residues. CDR1 and CDR2 (germline): SNHLY, FYNNEI. Unmatched junction bases numbered 3, after V lost 8 bases and J lost 1 base. In nucleotides, the CDR3 is TGTGCCAGCGGGGGGGTCGGCACAGATACGCAGTATTTT. It is translated as CASGGVGTDTQYF.

This rearrangement joins TRBV7-6 to TRBJ2-1; weak D call: TRBD2 (6 bases). CDR1 and CDR2 (germline): SGHVS, FNYEAQ. The CDR3 is 13 residues long. Trimming took off 5 bases at V and 4 bases at J, with 9 bases between the two ends. The CDR3 protein is CASSPTSYNEQFF. The CDR3 nucleotides are TGTGCCAGCAGCCCGACTAGTTACAATGAGCAGTTCTTC. The full variable domain, rest sourced from reference TRBV7-6 and TRBJ2-1, is GAGVSQSPRYKVTKRGQDVALRCDPISGHVSLYWYRQALGQGPEFLTYFNYEAQQDKSGLPNDRFSAERPEGSISTLTIQRTEQRDSAMYRCASSPTSYNEQFFGPGTRLTVL.

This clonotype has only a few counts. The rearrangement joins TRBV6-4 to TRBJ1-6; unclear D gene. Germline V lookup: CDR1 MRHNA, CDR2 SNTAGT. Trimming took 6 bases from V and 5 from J, leaving 14 bases between them. This CDR3 region has 15 residues. CDR3 loop: CASSHKGGDNSPLHF. As DNA, the CDR3 is TGTGCCAGCAGCCACAAAGGCGGGGATAATTCACCCCTCCACTTT.

The gene calls are TRBV24-1 and TRBJ1-2; D gene unclear. The CDR3 extends over 13 amino acids. Trimming took off 4 bases at V and 7 bases at J, with 12 bases between the two ends. Germline CDR1 KGHDR, CDR2 SFDVKD. CDR3 nucleotides: TGTGCCACCAGTGAGTTCGGTGGAGGTGGCTACACCTTC. The encoded protein is CATSEFGGGGYTF.

This clonotype was seen a handful of times. The chain employs TRBV20-1 and TRBJ1-1; the D is unclear. V gave up 3 bases and J gave up 1 base, with 12 bases separating them. Germline V gives CDR1 DFQATT, CDR2 SNEGSKA (reference sequence). The CDR3 is made up of 14 amino acids. The chain's CDR3 is CSASKDGGNTEAFF. CDR3 nucleotides: TGCAGTGCTAGCAAGGACGGAGGGAACACTGAAGCTTTCTTT.

This clonotype was seen a few times. The rearrangement joins TRBV18 to TRBJ1-5; TRBD1 is a possible D gene (5 bases). V lost 1 base and J lost 0, with 10 bases in between. Germline CDR1 KGHSH, CDR2 LQKENI. The CDR3 covers 16 residues. The CDR3: CASSPQGSNSNQPQHF. Here the CDR3 DNA reads TGTGCCAGCTCACCACAGGGGTCTAATAGCAATCAGCCCCAGCATTTT.